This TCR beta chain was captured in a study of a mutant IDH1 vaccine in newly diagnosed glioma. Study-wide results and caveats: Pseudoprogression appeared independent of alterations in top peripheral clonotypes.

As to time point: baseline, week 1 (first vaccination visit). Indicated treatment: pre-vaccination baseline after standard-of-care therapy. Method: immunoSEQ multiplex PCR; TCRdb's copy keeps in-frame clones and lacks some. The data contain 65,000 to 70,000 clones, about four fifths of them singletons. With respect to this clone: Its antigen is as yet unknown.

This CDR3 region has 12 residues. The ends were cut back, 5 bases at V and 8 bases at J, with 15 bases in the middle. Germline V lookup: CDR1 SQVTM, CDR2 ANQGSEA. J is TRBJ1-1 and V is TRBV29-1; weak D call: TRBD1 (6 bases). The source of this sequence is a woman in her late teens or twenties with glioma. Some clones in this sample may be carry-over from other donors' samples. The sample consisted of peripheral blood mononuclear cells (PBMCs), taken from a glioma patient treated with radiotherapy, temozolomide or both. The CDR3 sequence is CSVPYPGQEAFF. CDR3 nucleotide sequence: TGCAGCGTTCCCTATCCAGGACAGGAAGCTTTCTTT.